A single T cell receptor beta chain is shown here with its context. Its antigen is undetermined. This sample was included in a study of OX40 agonist ivuxolimab in advanced cancers. Study outcomes and limitations: Low clonal expansion, among the lowest seen, marked partial responders at 0.1-3.0 mg/kg. CD4+ and CD8+ blood T cells expanded clonally by week 6 at 0.1 to 3.0 mg/kg.

This CDR3 has 13 residues. Trimming shortened V by 0 bases and J by 4 bases, and 5 bases separated the two germline ends. Germline V lookup: CDR1 SGHNT, CDR2 YYREEE (reference sequence). Method: immunoSEQ multiplex PCR; TCRdb's copy keeps in-frame clones and lacks some. In the table there are approximately 58,000 clones, more than 70% of which are singletons. The sample here was CD4+ or CD8+ T cells sorted from blood, taken in a trial of the OX40 agonist ivuxolimab. The rearrangement joins TRBV5-4 to TRBJ2-1; D unclear. This sequence was found in an adult with an advanced solid tumor such as melanoma, head and neck, liver or kidney cancer. Here the CDR3 reads CASSLATYNEQFF. In nucleotides, the CDR3 is TGTGCCAGCAGCTTGGCAACTTACAATGAGCAGTTCTTC. The variable domain in full, completed from reference TRBV5-4 and TRBJ2-1, reads ETGVTQSPTHLIKTRGQQVTLRCSSQSGHNTVSWYQQALGQGPQFIFQYYREEENGRGNFPPRFSGLQFPNYSSELNVNALELDDSALYLCASSLATYNEQFFGPGTRLTVL.